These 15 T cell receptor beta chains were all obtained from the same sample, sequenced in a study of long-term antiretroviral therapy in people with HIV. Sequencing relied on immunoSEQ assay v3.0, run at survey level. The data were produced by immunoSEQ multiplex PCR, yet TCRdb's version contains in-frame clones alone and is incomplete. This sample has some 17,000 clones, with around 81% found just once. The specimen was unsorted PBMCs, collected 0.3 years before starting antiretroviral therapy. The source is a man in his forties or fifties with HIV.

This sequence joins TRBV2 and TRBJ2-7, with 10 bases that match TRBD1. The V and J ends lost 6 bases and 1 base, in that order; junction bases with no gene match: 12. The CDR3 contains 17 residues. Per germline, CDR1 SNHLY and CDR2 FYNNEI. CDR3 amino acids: CASRKDRGRGPSYEQYF. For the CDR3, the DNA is TGTGCCAGCAGGAAAGACAGGGGGCGCGGCCCTTCCTACGAGCAGTACTTC.

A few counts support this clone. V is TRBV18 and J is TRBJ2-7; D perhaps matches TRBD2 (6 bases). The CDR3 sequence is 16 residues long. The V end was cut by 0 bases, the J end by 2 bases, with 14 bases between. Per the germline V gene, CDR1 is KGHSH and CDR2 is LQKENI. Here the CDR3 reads CASSPPAGGITYEQYF. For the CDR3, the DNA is TGTGCCAGCTCACCACCCGCTGGCGGGATTACCTACGAGCAGTACTTC. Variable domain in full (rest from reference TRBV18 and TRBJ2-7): NAGVMQNPRHLVRRRGQEARLRCSPMKGHSHVYWYRQLPEEGLKFMVYLQKENIIDESGMPKERFSAEFPKEGPSILRIQQVVRGDSAAYFCASSPPAGGITYEQYFGPGTRLTVT.

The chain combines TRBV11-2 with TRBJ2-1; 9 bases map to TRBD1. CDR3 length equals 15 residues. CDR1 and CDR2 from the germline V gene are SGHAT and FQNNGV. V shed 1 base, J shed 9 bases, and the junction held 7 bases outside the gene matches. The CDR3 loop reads CASSLVGQGLSEQFF. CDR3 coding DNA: TGTGCCAGCAGCTTAGTGGGACAGGGATTATCTGAGCAGTTCTTC.

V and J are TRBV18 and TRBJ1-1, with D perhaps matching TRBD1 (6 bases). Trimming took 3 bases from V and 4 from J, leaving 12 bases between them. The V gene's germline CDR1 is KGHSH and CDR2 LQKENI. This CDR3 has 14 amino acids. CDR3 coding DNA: TGTGCCAGCTCACCCCGGACAGAAGCCACTGAAGCTTTCTTT. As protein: CASSPRTEATEAFF.

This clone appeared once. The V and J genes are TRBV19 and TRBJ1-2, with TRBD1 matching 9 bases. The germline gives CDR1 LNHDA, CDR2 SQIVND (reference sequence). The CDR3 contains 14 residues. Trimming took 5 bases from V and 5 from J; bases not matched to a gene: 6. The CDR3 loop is CASSRQGTGYGYTF. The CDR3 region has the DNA TGTGCCAGTAGTCGTCAAGGGACAGGGTATGGCTACACCTTC.

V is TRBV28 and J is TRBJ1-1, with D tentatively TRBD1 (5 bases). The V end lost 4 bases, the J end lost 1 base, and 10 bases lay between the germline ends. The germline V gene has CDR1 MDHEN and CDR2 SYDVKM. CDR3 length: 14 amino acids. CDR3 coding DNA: TGTGCCAGCAGTTCCGGGGACGGGAACACTGAAGCTTTCTTT. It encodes CASSSGDGNTEAFF.

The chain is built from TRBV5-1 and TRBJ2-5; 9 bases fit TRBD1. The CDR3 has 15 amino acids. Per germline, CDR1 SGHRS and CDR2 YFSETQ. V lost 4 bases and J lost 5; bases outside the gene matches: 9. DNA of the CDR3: TGCGCCAGCAGCCCGGGACAGGGAGTTTCGGAGACCCAGTACTTC. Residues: CASSPGQGVSETQYF.

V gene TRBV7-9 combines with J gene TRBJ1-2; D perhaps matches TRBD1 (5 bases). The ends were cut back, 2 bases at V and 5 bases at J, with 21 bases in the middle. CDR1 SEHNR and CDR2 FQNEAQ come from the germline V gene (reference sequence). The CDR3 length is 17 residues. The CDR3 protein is CASSLRRDRSRDYGYTF. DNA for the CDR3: TGTGCCAGCAGCTTACGCCGGGACCGCTCCAGGGATTATGGCTACACCTTC.

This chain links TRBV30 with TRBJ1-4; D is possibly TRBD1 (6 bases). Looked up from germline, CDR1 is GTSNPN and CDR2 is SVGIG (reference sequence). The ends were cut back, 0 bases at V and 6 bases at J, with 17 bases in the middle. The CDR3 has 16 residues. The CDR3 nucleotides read TGTGCCTGGAGTGTTAGAGAGCAGGGGATCTATGAAAAACTGTTTTTT. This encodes CAWSVREQGIYEKLFF.

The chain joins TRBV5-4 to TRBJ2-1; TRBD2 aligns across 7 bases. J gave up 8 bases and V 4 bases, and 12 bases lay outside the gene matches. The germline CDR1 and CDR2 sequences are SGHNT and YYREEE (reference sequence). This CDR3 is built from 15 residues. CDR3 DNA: TGTGCCAGCAGCCAGGATGGGAGGGTGGAAGATGAGCAGTTCTTC. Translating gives CASSQDGRVEDEQFF.

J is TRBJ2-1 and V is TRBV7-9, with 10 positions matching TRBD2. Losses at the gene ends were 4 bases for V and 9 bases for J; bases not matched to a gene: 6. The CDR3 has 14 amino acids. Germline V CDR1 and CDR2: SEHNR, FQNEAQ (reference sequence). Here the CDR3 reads CASSSWTSGAEQFF. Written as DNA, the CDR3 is TGTGCCAGCAGCTCATGGACTAGCGGAGCTGAGCAGTTCTTC.

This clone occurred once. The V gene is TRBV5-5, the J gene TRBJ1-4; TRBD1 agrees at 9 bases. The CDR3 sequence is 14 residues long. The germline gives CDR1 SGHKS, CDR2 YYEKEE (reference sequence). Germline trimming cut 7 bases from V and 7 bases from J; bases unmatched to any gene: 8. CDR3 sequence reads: CASERGQGSEKLFF. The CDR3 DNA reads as TGTGCCAGCGAACGGGGACAGGGAAGTGAAAAACTGTTTTTT.

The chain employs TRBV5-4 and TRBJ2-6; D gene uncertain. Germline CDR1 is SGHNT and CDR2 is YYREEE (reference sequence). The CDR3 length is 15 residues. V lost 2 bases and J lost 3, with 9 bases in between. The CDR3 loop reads CASSFPGDGANVLTF. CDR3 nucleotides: TGTGCCAGCAGCTTTCCGGGTGATGGGGCCAACGTCCTGACTTTC.

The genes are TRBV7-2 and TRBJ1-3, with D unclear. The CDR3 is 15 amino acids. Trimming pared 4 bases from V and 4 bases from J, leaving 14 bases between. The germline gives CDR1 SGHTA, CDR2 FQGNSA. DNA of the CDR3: TGTGCCAGCAGCTACGGAGTTCCTTCAGGAAACACCATATATTTT. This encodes CASSYGVPSGNTIYF.

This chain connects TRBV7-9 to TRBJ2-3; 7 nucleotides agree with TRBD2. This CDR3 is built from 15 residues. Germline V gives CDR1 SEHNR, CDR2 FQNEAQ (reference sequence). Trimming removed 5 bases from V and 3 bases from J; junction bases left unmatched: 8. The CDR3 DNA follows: TGTGCCAGCAGCATACCGAGCGGGGCAACAGATACGCAGTATTTT. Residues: CASSIPSGATDTQYF.